This T cell receptor (beta chain) is drawn from a study of blood T cell repertoires in COVID-19. Germline V lookup: CDR1 SGHRS, CDR2 YFSETQ. V was pared by 0 bases and J by 6 bases, with 9 bases of the junction left unmatched. CDR3 size: 16 residues. How the authors handled the data: For nucleated cells, counts were estimated from reference gene primer amplification. The assay was immunoSEQ multiplex PCR, and TCRdb's table has in-frame clones only and misses some. That table furnishes V, J and clone size, whereas the DNA furnished D and trimming. The sample consists of roughly 280,000 clones, roughly 89% of them appearing once. Participant age was roughly 18 to 89 years, and participants resided in fewer than 25 US areas. Among Cohort 3 donors, those recovered had two negative PCRs, clearance, or symptom resolution.

The chain joins TRBV5-1 to TRBJ2-5, with 9 nucleotides matching TRBD2. Sequences were obtained from PBMCs or T cells enriched from blood (not recorded which). This sequence originates from a woman aged 60-70 years who had recovered from COVID-19. The CDR3 nucleotides read TGCGCCAGCAGCTTGGAGGCGGCGGGGGGGCTTAAGACCCAGTACTTC. This encodes CASSLEAAGGLKTQYF.